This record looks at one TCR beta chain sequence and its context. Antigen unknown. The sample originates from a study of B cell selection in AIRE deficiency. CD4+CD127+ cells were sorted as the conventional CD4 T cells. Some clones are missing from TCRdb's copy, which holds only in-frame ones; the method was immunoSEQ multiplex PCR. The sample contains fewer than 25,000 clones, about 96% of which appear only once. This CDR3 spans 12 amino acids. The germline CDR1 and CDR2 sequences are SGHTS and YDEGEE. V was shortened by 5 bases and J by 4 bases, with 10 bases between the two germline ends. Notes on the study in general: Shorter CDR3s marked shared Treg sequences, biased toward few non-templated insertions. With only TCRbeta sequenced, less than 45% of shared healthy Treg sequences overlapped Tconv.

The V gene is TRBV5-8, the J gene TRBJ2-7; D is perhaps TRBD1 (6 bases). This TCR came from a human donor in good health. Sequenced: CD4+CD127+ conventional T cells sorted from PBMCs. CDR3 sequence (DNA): TGTGCCAGCAGGACAGGTTTATACGAGCAGTACTTC. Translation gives CASRTGLYEQYF. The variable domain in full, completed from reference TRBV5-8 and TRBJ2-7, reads EAGVTQSPTHLIKTRGQQATLRCSPISGHTSVYWYQQALGLGLQFLLWYDEGEERNRGNFPPRFSGRQFPNYSSELNVNALELEDSALYLCASRTGLYEQYFGPGTRLTVT.